A single T cell receptor beta chain is shown here with its context. Primed by a sample-barcoded 5' primer and a J-beta primer mix, a second PCR proceeded for roughly 6 to 12 cycles. Each CDR3 protein is one row after TCRdb ran MiXCR on the 5' RACE reads. The table records roughly 800,000 distinct CDR3 sequences, 58% of them present only once. This sample is part of a study of blood T cells in healthy people across ages. V lost 5 bases, J lost 6 bases, and 19 bases stayed unmatched. Germline V gives CDR1 DFQATT, CDR2 SNEGSKA (reference sequence). The CDR3 is 17 amino acids. The TCR originated in a man aged 30 to 39 in good health. This chain links TRBV20-1 with TRBJ1-2; 9 bases match TRBD1. The sequenced sample was blood. The CDR3 here is CSAGLVGQGSYTDGYTF. CDR3 nucleotides: TGCAGTGCTGGATTAGTGGGACAGGGATCATATACCGATGGCTACACCTTC.